The next 30 T cell receptor beta chains were all read from a single sample in a study of cytomegalovirus exposure and HLA in healthy donors. The study ran its PCR with 60 Vbeta and 13 Jbeta primers. Profiled with immunoSEQ multiplex PCR; TCRdb holds only in-frame clones, not every one. The data hold 150,000 to 200,000 clones, with roughly 83% observed a single time. The specimen sequenced was PBMCs. Receptors were obtained from a woman younger than 30 in good health and CMV-seronegative.

This chain links TRBV6-5 with TRBJ1-1; D is unresolved. Trimming removed 2 bases from V and 4 bases from J, with 11 bases in between. The CDR3 is 14 residues long. Germline V gene data show CDR1 as MNHEY and CDR2 as SVGAGI. The CDR3 reads CASSYRGIGTEAFF. CDR3 nucleotides: TGTGCCAGCAGTTACCGCGGTATAGGCACTGAAGCTTTCTTT.

J is TRBJ1-6 and V is TRBV18; D remains unclear. Looked up from germline, CDR1 is KGHSH and CDR2 is LQKENI. Trimming took off 1 base at V and 7 bases at J, with 8 bases between the two ends. The CDR3 runs 14 residues. The CDR3 nucleotides read TGTGCCAGCTCACCACAGGCGAGGAATTCACCCCTCCACTTT. Its translation: CASSPQARNSPLHF.

The chain joins TRBV7-8 to TRBJ2-1; TRBD2 aligns across 10 bases. The CDR3 loop spans 16 amino acids. Germline CDR1 is SGHVS and CDR2 is FQNEAQ. J was trimmed by 7 bases and V by 3 bases; bases with no gene match: 9. In nucleotides, the CDR3 is TGTGCCAGCAGCTTCCTAGCGGGGGTATCTGGGAATGAGCAGTTCTTC. Translating gives CASSFLAGVSGNEQFF.

The chain joins TRBV7-9 to TRBJ1-4; 9 positions match TRBD1. Germline V gene lookup returns CDR1 SEHNR and CDR2 FQNEAQ (reference sequence). The CDR3 loop spans 14 amino acids. With 11 bases clipped from V and 7 bases from J, the junction kept 11 bases outside the gene matches. The CDR3 here is CAGSPGQGVEKLFF. Here the CDR3 DNA reads TGTGCCGGAAGCCCGGGACAGGGTGTTGAAAAACTGTTTTTT.

V and J are TRBV7-9 and TRBJ1-1; 8 bases map to TRBD1. Germline V CDR1 and CDR2: SEHNR, FQNEAQ (reference sequence). V lost 2 bases and J lost 4; bases outside the gene matches: 9. This CDR3 spans 16 amino acids. The CDR3 DNA sequence: TGTGCCAGCAGCTTAATCGCAGGGGGCAGTCGCACTGAAGCTTTCTTT. This gives the protein CASSLIAGGSRTEAFF.

The V call is TRBV11-3, the J call TRBJ1-1, with 8 bases identical to TRBD1. The germline CDR1 and CDR2 sequences are SGHNT and YENEEA. The CDR3 spans 16 residues. The J segment lost 0 bases and the V segment lost 0 bases, leaving 3 bases of the junction unmatched. The CDR3 loop is CASSLEGQAMNTEAFF. In DNA, the CDR3 is TGTGCCAGCAGCTTAGAGGGACAGGCAATGAACACTGAAGCTTTCTTT.

This clone showed up just once. The CDR3 here is CASSGQGRGGYTF. CDR3 nucleotide sequence: TGCGCCAGCAGTGGTCAGGGGAGAGGTGGCTACACCTTC. The chain is built from TRBV10-2 and TRBJ1-2, with a possible D match to TRBD1 (6 bases). Trimming cost V 4 bases and J 7 bases, with 13 bases left between them. Germline CDR1 reads WSHSY; CDR2 reads SAAADI. The CDR3 spans 13 residues.

This chain connects TRBV7-9 to TRBJ2-7, with 7 positions matching TRBD1. The V gene end was trimmed by 3 bases and the J gene end by 1 base; junction bases not matched to a gene: 9. The CDR3 is 16 residues long. Germline CDR1 and CDR2: SEHNR and FQNEAQ (reference sequence). CDR3 amino acids: CASSLDRQGFSYEQYF. As DNA, the CDR3 is TGTGCCAGCAGCTTGGACCGACAGGGATTTTCCTACGAGCAGTACTTC.

The chain employs TRBV5-4 and TRBJ2-7; no firm D call. Looked up from germline, CDR1 is SGHNT and CDR2 is YYREEE (reference sequence). The CDR3 sequence is 14 residues long. With 0 bases removed from V and 4 bases from J, the gap between germline ends came to 11 bases. The CDR3 DNA reads as TGTGCCAGCAGCTTGGGCCCCACAGCATACGAGCAGTACTTC. Its protein product is CASSLGPTAYEQYF.

This clone was picked up a small number of times. The J gene is TRBJ1-1, the V gene TRBV20-1; D remains unclear. This CDR3 region has 11 residues. Germline assignment: CDR1 DFQATT and CDR2 SNEGSKA (reference sequence). CDR3: CSTLGNTEAFF. In DNA, the CDR3 is TGCAGCACCCTAGGGAACACTGAAGCTTTCTTT.

The CDR3 DNA reads as TGTGCCAGCAGCCCCCGGGACAGGGGCACAGATACGCAGTATTTT. Protein sequence: CASSPRDRGTDTQYF. The chain carries TRBV13 and TRBJ2-3, with 9 bases that match TRBD1. Trimming cost V 5 bases and J 1 base; bases outside gene matches: 4. CDR1 is PRHDT, CDR2 FYEKMQ, per germline (reference sequence). This CDR3 has 15 amino acids.

The chain couples TRBV10-3 to TRBJ1-1; tentative D call: TRBD1 (6 bases). V was clipped by 6 bases and J by 3 bases, with 14 bases between them. Looked up from germline, CDR1 is ENHRY and CDR2 is SYGVKD. There are 14 residues in the CDR3. This chain's CDR3 is CAISSTGLDTEAFF. In DNA, the CDR3 is TGTGCCATCAGCTCAACAGGGCTGGACACTGAAGCTTTCTTT.

A few counts support this clone. This sequence joins TRBV7-8 and TRBJ1-5, with D perhaps TRBD1 (5 bases). The CDR3 is made up of 14 amino acids. V lost 1 base and J lost 4, with 8 bases in between. Germline V gene data show CDR1 as SGHVS and CDR2 as FQNEAQ. Here the CDR3 reads CASSLGTLNQPQHF. The DNA of the CDR3 is TGTGCCAGCAGCTTAGGGACACTAAATCAGCCCCAGCATTTT.

V usage is TRBV5-1 and J usage is TRBJ1-2, with D tentatively TRBD1 (5 bases). The CDR3 sequence is 15 residues long. Germline V lookup: CDR1 SGHRS, CDR2 YFSETQ. V shed 7 bases and J shed 4 bases, with 20 bases lying between them. The CDR3, as DNA: TGCGCCAGCGCAAAGACCAGCAGGGAAATCTATGGCTACACCTTC. Translating it yields CASAKTSREIYGYTF.

The chain couples TRBV6-4 to TRBJ1-2, with 7 bases lining up with TRBD1. V shed 4 bases, J shed 8 bases, and the junction held 10 bases outside the gene matches. Germline V CDR1 and CDR2: MRHNA, SNTAGT. The CDR3 sequence is 14 residues long. The CDR3 protein is CASSVWAGGTGYTF. The DNA of the CDR3 is TGTGCCAGCAGTGTATGGGCAGGGGGAACGGGCTACACCTTC.

This chain connects TRBV5-1 to TRBJ1-4; D not resolved. The CDR3 consists of 14 residues. Germline assignment: CDR1 SGHRS and CDR2 YFSETQ. The V gene lost 2 bases and the J gene lost 7 bases, with 12 bases spanning the gap. The CDR3 nucleotides read TGCGCCAGCAGCTTTGGAGGGCGAGCTGAAAAACTGTTTTTT. It translates to CASSFGGRAEKLFF.

The chain carries TRBV7-9 and TRBJ2-7; maybe TRBD1 (5 bases). Trimming shortened V by 5 bases and J by 7 bases, and 9 bases separated the two germline ends. Germline CDR1 SEHNR, CDR2 FQNEAQ (reference sequence). CDR3 length: 11 residues. The CDR3 here is CASSPGWEQYF. The CDR3 DNA sequence: TGTGCCAGCAGCCCAGGGTGGGAGCAGTACTTC.

The chain is built from TRBV5-1 and TRBJ2-1; the D gene is possibly TRBD2 (5 bases). V was pared by 4 bases and J by 8 bases, with 13 bases between. CDR1 is SGHRS and CDR2 is YFSETQ in the germline V gene. The CDR3 is made up of 13 amino acids. CDR3 protein: CASSAGELYEQFF. CDR3 DNA: TGCGCCAGCAGCGCCGGGGAACTTTATGAGCAGTTCTTC.

The J gene is TRBJ1-1, the V gene TRBV6-5, with D unclear. This CDR3 is 12 amino acids long. CDR1 is MNHEY, CDR2 SVGAGI, per germline. V was pared by 5 bases and J by 4 bases, with 8 bases between. CDR3 sequence: CASSTLGTEAFF. Here the CDR3 DNA reads TGTGCCAGCAGTACTCTAGGCACTGAAGCTTTCTTT.

The CDR3 region has the DNA TGTGCCAGCACCCCGGGACAGATCAATTCACCCCTCCACTTT. It codes for CASTPGQINSPLHF. The V and J genes are TRBV6-1 and TRBJ1-6; TRBD1 agrees at 7 bases. CDR1 and CDR2 from the germline V gene are MNHNS and SASEGT. The CDR3 totals 14 residues. Trimming cost V 7 bases and J 7 bases; bases outside gene matches: 7.

The chain employs TRBV5-4 and TRBJ2-3; 8 nucleotides line up with TRBD1. This CDR3 comprises 15 residues. Trimming took 4 bases from V and 4 from J; bases not matched to a gene: 8. Germline V gene data show CDR1 as SGHNT and CDR2 as YYREEE (reference sequence). The CDR3 DNA is TGTGCCAGCAGCCTCAGGGGGCGAACCGCAGATACGCAGTATTTT. This sequence encodes CASSLRGRTADTQYF.

The chain employs TRBV27 and TRBJ2-3, with D hard to call. Between the trimmed V and J ends, which lost 3 bases and 2 bases, there was a span of 12 bases. The CDR3 sequence is 15 residues long. Germline-derived CDR1 and CDR2 are MNHEY and SMNVEV (reference sequence). The CDR3 DNA is TGTGCCAGCAGTTTCTCAGAGAGGTACACAGATACGCAGTATTTT. Its protein is CASSFSERYTDTQYF.

The chain uses TRBV29-1 and TRBJ1-1; the D is unclear. This CDR3 has 13 residues. V shed 7 bases and J shed 1 base, with 13 bases lying between them. CDR1 is SQVTM, CDR2 ANQGSEA, per germline. CDR3 nucleotide sequence: TGCAGCGCTGGGGAGGACGGGAACACTGAAGCTTTCTTT. Amino acids: CSAGEDGNTEAFF.

The gene calls are TRBV6-1 and TRBJ2-1; 7 positions match TRBD2. The CDR3 runs 15 residues. V trimming: 3 bases; J trimming: 1 base; junction bases outside the gene matches: 3. The germline V gene has CDR1 MNHNS and CDR2 SASEGT. The CDR3 protein is CASSDLADSYNEQFF. The CDR3 bases are TGTGCCAGCAGTGATCTAGCGGATTCCTACAATGAGCAGTTCTTC.

This chain uses TRBV28 with TRBJ1-1; 7 bases align to TRBD1. Trimming removed 7 bases from V and 0 bases from J; junction bases left unmatched: 11. This CDR3 has 16 amino acids. Germline assignment: CDR1 MDHEN and CDR2 SYDVKM. The CDR3 is CASMVQGRRMNTEAFF. The DNA for the CDR3 is TGTGCCAGCATGGTACAGGGGCGTCGTATGAACACTGAAGCTTTCTTT. The full variable domain, in which reference TRBV28 and TRBJ1-1 provide the parts outside the CDR3, is DVKVTQSSRYLVKRTGEKVFLECVQDMDHENMFWYRQDPGLGLRLIYFSYDVKMKEKGDIPEGYSVSREKKERFSLILESASTNQTSMYLCASMVQGRRMNTEAFFGQGTRLTVV.

This chain connects TRBV5-1 to TRBJ2-5, with 10 bases that match TRBD2. J was trimmed by 5 bases and V by 5 bases; bases with no gene match: 6. CDR1 SGHRS and CDR2 YFSETQ come from the germline V gene. The CDR3 has 14 residues. CDR3 in DNA: TGCGCCAGCAGTCCTAGCGGGGGAACGGAGACCCAGTACTTC. It translates to CASSPSGGTETQYF.

The rearrangement links TRBV19 to TRBJ1-5; D is unclear. The germline V and J ends were trimmed by 1 base and 4 bases, with 8 bases remaining between them. The CDR3 totals 14 residues. CDR1 and CDR2 from the germline V gene are LNHDA and SQIVND (reference sequence). The CDR3 DNA is TGTGCCAGTAGTATAGGGTCGGGGAATCAGCCCCAGCATTTT. Its translation is CASSIGSGNQPQHF.

J is TRBJ1-4 and V is TRBV7-6; no firm D call. The germline V gene has CDR1 SGHVS and CDR2 FNYEAQ. The V end was cut by 1 base, the J end by 2 bases, with 8 bases between. This CDR3 has 15 residues. The CDR3 coding sequence is TGTGCCAGCAGCTTAGGAGTAAGCACTAATGAAAAACTGTTTTTT. This translates into CASSLGVSTNEKLFF.

V gene TRBV29-1 combines with J gene TRBJ1-2; the D gene is possibly TRBD1 (5 bases). The CDR3 loop spans 13 amino acids. Trimming pared 6 bases from V and 6 bases from J, leaving 17 bases between. From germline, CDR1 is SQVTM and CDR2 ANQGSEA. The CDR3 loop reads CSVDRDSMNGYTF. CDR3 nucleotides: TGCAGCGTCGACCGGGACTCGATGAATGGCTACACCTTC.

The chain links TRBV6-6 to TRBJ2-2; possibly TRBD2 for D (6 bases). CDR1 and CDR2 (germline): MNHNY, SVGAGI (reference sequence). The germline V and J ends were trimmed by 7 bases and 1 base, with 16 bases remaining between them. CDR3 length: 16 amino acids. The CDR3 DNA reads TGTGCCAGCACGCGGGGTACGCCCTTGAACACCGGGGAGCTGTTTTTT. This codes for CASTRGTPLNTGELFF.